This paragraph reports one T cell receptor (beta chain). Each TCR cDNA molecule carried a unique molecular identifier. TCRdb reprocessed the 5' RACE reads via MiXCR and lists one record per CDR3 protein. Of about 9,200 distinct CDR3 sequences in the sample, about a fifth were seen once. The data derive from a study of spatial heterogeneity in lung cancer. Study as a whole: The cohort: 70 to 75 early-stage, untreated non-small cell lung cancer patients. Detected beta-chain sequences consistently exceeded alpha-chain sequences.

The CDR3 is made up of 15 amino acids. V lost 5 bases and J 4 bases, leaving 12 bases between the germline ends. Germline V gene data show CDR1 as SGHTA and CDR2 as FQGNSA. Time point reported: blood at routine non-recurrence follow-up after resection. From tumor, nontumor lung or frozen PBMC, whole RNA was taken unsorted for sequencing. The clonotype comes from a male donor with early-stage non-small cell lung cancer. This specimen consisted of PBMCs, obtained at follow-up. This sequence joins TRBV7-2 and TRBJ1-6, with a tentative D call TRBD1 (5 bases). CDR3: CASSMGLTYNSPLHF. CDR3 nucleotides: TGTGCCAGCAGCATGGGACTCACGTATAATTCACCCCTCCACTTT. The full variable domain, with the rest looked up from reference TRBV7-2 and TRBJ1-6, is GAGVSQSPSNKVTEKGKDVELRCDPISGHTALYWYRQSLGQGLEFLIYFQGNSAPDKSGLPSDRFSAERTGGSVSTLTIQRTQQEDSAVYLCASSMGLTYNSPLHFGNGTRLTVT.